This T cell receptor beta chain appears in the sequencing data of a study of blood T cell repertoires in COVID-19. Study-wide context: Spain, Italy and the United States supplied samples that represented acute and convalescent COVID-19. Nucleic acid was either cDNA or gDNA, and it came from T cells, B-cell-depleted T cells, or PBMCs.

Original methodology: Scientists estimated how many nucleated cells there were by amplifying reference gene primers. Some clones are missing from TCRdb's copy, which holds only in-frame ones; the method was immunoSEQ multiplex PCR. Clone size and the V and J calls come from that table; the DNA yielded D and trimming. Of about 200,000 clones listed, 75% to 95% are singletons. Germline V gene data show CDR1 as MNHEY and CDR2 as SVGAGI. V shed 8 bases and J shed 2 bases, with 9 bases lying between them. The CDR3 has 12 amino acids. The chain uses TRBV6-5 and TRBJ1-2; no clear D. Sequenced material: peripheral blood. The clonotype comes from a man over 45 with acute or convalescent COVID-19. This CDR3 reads CASRRGNYGYTF. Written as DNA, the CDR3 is TGTGCCAGCCGCCGAGGGAACTATGGCTACACCTTC.